This T cell receptor (beta chain) is from a study of PD-L1 blockade in urothelial cancer. Profiled with immunoSEQ multiplex PCR; TCRdb holds only in-frame clones, not every one. This table has tens of thousands of clones, around 82% appearing once. Sample time point: pretreatment peripheral blood. The TCR was taken from a man aged 60 to 75 with urothelial cancer. The starting material was PBMCs, obtained around atezolizumab (anti-PD-L1) treatment.

The CDR3 sequence is CASSPSVGTEETQYF. CDR3 DNA: TGTGCCAGCAGCCCAAGCGTCGGGACAGAAGAGACCCAGTACTTC. This chain links TRBV9 with TRBJ2-5; 7 bases fit TRBD1. Germline CDR1 is SGDLS and CDR2 is YYNGEE. The CDR3 runs 15 residues. V shed 4 bases, J shed 3 bases, and the junction held 9 bases outside the gene matches.